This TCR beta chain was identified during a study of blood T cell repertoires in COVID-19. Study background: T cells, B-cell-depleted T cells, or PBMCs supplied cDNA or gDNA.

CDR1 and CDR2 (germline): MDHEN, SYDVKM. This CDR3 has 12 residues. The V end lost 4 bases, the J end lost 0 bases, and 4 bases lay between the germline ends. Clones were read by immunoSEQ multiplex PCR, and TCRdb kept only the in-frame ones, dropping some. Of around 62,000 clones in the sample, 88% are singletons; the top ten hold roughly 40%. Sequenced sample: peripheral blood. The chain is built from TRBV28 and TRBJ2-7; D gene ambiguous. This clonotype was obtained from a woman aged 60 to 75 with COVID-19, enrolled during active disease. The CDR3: CASSYSSYEQYF. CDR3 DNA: TGTGCCAGCAGTTATAGCTCCTACGAGCAGTACTTC.